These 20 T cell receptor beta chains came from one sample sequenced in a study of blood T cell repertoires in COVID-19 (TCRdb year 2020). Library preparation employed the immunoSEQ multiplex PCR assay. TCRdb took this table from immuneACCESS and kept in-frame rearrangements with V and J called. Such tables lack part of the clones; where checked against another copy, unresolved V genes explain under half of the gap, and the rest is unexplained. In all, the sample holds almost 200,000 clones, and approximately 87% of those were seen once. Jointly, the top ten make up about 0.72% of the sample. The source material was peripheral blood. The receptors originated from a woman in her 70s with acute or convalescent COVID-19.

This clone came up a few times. The DNA of the CDR3 is TGTGCCAGCAGTCCCCGGGGGGCGCTGGGAAACACCATATATTTT. Amino acid sequence: CASSPRGALGNTIYF. The chain couples TRBV28 to TRBJ1-3; the D gene is possibly TRBD1 (6 bases). CDR3 size: 15 residues. Trimming took off 5 bases at V and 4 bases at J, with 15 bases between the two ends. The germline V gene has CDR1 MDHEN and CDR2 SYDVKM.

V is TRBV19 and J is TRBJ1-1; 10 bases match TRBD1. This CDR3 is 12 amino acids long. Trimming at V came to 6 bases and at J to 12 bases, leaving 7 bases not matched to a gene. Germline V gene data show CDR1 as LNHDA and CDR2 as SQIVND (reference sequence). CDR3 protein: CASRARDRGSFF. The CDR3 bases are TGTGCCAGTAGGGCCCGGGACAGGGGATCTTTCTTT.

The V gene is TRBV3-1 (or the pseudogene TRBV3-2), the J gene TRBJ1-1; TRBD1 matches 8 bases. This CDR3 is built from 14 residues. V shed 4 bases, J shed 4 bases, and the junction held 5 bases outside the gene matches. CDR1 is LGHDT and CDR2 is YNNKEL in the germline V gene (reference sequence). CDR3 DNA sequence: TGTGCCAGCAGCCCGACAGGGGCAGGCACTGAAGCTTTCTTT. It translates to CASSPTGAGTEAFF.

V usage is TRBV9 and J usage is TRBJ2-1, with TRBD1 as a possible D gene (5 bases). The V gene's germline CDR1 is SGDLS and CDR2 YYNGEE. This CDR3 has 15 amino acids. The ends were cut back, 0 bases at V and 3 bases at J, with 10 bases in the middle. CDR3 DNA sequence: TGTGCCAGCAGCGTAGAAGGGGCAGTCTACAATGAGCAGTTCTTC. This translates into CASSVEGAVYNEQFF.

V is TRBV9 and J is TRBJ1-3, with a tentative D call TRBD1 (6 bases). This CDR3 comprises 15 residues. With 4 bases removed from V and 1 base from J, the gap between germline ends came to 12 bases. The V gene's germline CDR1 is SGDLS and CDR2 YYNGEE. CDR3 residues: CASSTRTVSGNTIYF. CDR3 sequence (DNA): TGTGCCAGCAGCACAAGGACAGTTTCTGGAAACACCATATATTTT.

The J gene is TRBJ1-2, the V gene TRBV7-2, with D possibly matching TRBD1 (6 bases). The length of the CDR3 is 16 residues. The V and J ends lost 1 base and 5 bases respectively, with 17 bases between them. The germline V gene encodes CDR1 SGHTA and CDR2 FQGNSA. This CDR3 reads CASSLGHRVARYGYTF. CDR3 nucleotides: TGTGCCAGCAGCTTAGGACACAGGGTCGCACGGTATGGCTACACCTTC.

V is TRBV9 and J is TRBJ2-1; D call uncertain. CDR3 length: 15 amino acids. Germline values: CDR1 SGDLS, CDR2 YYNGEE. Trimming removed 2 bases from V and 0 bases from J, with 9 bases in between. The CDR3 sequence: CASSVRRSSYNEQFF. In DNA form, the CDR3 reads TGTGCCAGCAGCGTCCGGCGGAGCTCCTACAATGAGCAGTTCTTC.

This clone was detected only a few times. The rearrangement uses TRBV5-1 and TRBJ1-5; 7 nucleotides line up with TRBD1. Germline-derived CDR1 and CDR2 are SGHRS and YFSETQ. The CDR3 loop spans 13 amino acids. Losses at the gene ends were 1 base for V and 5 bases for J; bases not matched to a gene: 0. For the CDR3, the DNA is TGCGCCAGCAGCTTGACAGGGGATCAGCCCCAGCATTTT. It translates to CASSLTGDQPQHF.

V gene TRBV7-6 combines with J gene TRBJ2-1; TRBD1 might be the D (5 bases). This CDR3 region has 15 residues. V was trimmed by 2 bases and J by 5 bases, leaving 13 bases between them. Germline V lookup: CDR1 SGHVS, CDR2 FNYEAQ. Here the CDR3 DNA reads TGTGCCAGCAGCTTACGTAGCAGGGTAAACAATGAGCAGTTCTTC. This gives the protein CASSLRSRVNNEQFF.

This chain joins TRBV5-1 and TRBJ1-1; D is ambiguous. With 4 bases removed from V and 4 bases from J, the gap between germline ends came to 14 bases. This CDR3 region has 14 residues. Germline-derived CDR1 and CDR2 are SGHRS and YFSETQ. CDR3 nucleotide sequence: TGCGCCAGCAGCGGTCGAGGGCCGGGCACTGAAGCTTTCTTT. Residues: CASSGRGPGTEAFF. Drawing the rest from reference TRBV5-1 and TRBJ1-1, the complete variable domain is KAGVTQTPRYLIKTRGQQVTLSCSPISGHRSVSWYQQTPGQGLQFLFEYFSETQRNKGNFPGRFSGRQFSNSRSEMNVSTLELGDSALYLCASSGRGPGTEAFFGQGTRLTVV.

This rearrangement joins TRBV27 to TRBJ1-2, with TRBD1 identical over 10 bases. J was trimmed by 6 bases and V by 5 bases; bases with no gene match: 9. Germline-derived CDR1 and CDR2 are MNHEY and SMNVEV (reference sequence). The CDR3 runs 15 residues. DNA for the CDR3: TGTGCCAGCAGTCCGTTCCGGGACAGGGGAAATGGCTACACCTTC. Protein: CASSPFRDRGNGYTF.

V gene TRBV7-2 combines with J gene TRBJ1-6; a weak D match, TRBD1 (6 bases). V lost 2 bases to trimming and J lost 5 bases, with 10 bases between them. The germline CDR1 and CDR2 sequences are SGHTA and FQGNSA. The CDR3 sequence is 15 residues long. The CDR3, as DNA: TGTGCCAGCAGCTTACTAGGGGGAGATAATTCACCCCTCCACTTT. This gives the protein CASSLLGGDNSPLHF.

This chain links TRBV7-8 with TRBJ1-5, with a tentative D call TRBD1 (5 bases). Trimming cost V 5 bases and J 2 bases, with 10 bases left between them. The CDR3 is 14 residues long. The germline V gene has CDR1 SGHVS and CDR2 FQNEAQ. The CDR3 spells CASSQGLRNQPQHF. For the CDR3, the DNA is TGTGCCAGCAGCCAGGGACTGCGCAATCAGCCCCAGCATTTT.

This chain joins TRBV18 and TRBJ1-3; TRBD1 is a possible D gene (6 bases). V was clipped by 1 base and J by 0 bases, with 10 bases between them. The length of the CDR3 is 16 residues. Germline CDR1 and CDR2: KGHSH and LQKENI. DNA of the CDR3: TGTGCCAGCTCACCACGACAGGCTTCCTCTGGAAACACCATATATTTT. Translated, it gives CASSPRQASSGNTIYF.

The CDR3, as DNA: TGTGCCAGCAGCGAGGACAGGTTCGGCTACACCTTC. Translated, it gives CASSEDRFGYTF. This chain uses TRBV7-2 with TRBJ1-2, with 7 bases identical to TRBD1. The germline CDR1 and CDR2 sequences are SGHTA and FQGNSA. Unmatched junction bases numbered 5, after V lost 5 bases and J lost 8 bases. This CDR3 is built from 12 residues.

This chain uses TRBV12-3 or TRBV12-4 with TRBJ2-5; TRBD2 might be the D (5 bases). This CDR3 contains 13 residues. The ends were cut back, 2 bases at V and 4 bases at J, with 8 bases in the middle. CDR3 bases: TGTGCCAGCAGTTTATTCGAGGGAGAGACCCAGTACTTC. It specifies CASSLFEGETQYF.

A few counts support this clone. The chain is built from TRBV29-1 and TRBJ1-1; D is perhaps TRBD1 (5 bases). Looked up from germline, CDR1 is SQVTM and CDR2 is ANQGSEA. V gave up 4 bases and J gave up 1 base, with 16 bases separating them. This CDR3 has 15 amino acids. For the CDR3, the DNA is TGCAGCGTTGTGGGGCTAGGGGTCGGGAACACTGAAGCTTTCTTT. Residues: CSVVGLGVGNTEAFF.

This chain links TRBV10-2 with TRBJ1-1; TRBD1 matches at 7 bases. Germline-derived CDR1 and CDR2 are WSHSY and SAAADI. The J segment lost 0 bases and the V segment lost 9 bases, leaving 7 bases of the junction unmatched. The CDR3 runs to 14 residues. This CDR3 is CASRDSELNTEAFF. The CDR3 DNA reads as TGCGCCAGTAGGGACAGTGAATTGAACACTGAAGCTTTCTTT.

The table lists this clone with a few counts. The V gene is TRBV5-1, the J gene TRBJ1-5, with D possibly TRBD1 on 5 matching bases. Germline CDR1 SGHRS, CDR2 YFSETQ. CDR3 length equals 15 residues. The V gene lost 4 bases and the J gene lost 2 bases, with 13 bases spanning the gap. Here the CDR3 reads CASSPVGGGNQPQHF. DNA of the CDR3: TGCGCCAGCAGCCCGGTGGGGGGTGGCAATCAGCCCCAGCATTTT.

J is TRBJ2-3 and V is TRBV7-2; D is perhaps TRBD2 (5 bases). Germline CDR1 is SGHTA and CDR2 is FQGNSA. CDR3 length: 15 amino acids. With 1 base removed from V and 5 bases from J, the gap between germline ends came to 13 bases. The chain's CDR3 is CASSLGVGGGDTQYF. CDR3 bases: TGTGCCAGCAGCTTAGGGGTCGGAGGTGGAGATACGCAGTATTTT. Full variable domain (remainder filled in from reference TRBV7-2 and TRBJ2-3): GAGVSQSPSNKVTEKGKDVELRCDPISGHTALYWYRQSLGQGLEFLIYFQGNSAPDKSGLPSDRFSAERTGGSVSTLTIQRTQQEDSAVYLCASSLGVGGGDTQYFGPGTRLTVL.